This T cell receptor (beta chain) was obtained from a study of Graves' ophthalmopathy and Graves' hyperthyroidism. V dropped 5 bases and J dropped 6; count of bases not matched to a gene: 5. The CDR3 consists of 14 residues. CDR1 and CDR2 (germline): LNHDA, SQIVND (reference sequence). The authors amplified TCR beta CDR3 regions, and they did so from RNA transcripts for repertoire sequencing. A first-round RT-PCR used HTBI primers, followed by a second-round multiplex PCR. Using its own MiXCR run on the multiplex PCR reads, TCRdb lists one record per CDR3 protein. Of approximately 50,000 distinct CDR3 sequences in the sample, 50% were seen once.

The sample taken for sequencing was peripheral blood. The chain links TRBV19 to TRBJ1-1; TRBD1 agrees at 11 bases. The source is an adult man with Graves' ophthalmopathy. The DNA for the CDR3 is TGTGCCAGTAGTTGGGGACAGGGGGTACCTGAAGCTTTCTTT. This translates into CASSWGQGVPEAFF.